A single sample gave rise to the 17 T cell receptor beta chains below, sequenced in a study of cytomegalovirus exposure and HLA in healthy donors. Libraries were prepared by immunoSEQ multiplex PCR; TCRdb keeps only in-frame clonotypes and omits some of them. The sample shows about 160,000 clones, less than 90% of them seen only once. Specimen: PBMCs. These receptors came from a young man in good health and CMV-seropositive.

Concerning this clone itself: The same CDR3 arises from other DNA sequences in this sample as well. The chain is built from TRBV18 and TRBJ1-5; D is unresolved. The CDR3 extends over 14 amino acids. V was cut by 2 bases and J by 0 bases, with 5 bases left in between. The germline V gene has CDR1 KGHSH and CDR2 LQKENI. In nucleotides, the CDR3 is TGTGCCAGCTCACCAGACTATAGCAATCAGCCCCAGCATTTT. It is translated as CASSPDYSNQPQHF.

The V gene is TRBV7-9, the J gene TRBJ2-7, with 7 bases fitting TRBD1. Germline V CDR1 and CDR2: SEHNR, FQNEAQ (reference sequence). CDR3 size: 16 residues. Losses at the gene ends were 0 bases for V and 3 bases for J; bases not matched to a gene: 8. The CDR3 DNA reads TGTGCCAGCAGCTTAGCCCCCAGACAGGGATTCTACGAGCAGTACTTC. The encoded protein is CASSLAPRQGFYEQYF.

The J gene is TRBJ2-1, the V gene TRBV11-2; the match to TRBD1 covers 7 bases. The CDR3 extends over 14 amino acids. After removal of 5 bases from V and 4 bases from J, the junction contained 5 bases not matched to a gene. Germline CDR1 and CDR2: SGHAT and FQNNGV. The CDR3 sequence is CASSLGTAYNEQFF. In nucleotides, the CDR3 is TGTGCCAGCAGCCTAGGGACAGCATACAATGAGCAGTTCTTC.

The rearrangement uses TRBV28 and TRBJ2-3; TRBD1 might be the D (6 bases). The V end lost 3 bases, the J end lost 4 bases, and 8 bases lay between the germline ends. The germline V gene encodes CDR1 MDHEN and CDR2 SYDVKM. The length of the CDR3 is 13 residues. The CDR3 nucleotides are TGTGCCAGCAGTTTTACAGGGCCAGATACGCAGTATTTT. Translating it yields CASSFTGPDTQYF. The complete variable domain, with remaining parts taken from reference TRBV28 and TRBJ2-3, reads DVKVTQSSRYLVKRTGEKVFLECVQDMDHENMFWYRQDPGLGLRLIYFSYDVKMKEKGDIPEGYSVSREKKERFSLILESASTNQTSMYLCASSFTGPDTQYFGPGTRLTVL.

The rearrangement joins TRBV11-2 to TRBJ2-7, with D perhaps TRBD1 (5 bases). The length of the CDR3 is 15 residues. Trimming took off 0 bases at V and 7 bases at J, with 16 bases between the two ends. Germline V lookup: CDR1 SGHAT, CDR2 FQNNGV. The CDR3 nucleotides read TGTGCCAGCAGCTTAGATCGCGGCAGGGCCGGAGAGCAGTACTTC. Protein product: CASSLDRGRAGEQYF. Drawing the rest from reference TRBV11-2 and TRBJ2-7, the complete variable domain is EAGVAQSPRYKIIEKRQSVAFWCNPISGHATLYWYQQILGQGPKLLIQFQNNGVVDDSQLPKDRFSAERLKGVDSTLKIQPAKLEDSAVYLCASSLDRGRAGEQYFGPGTRLTVT.

The chain carries TRBV11-2 and TRBJ1-3; 9 positions match TRBD1. This CDR3 is 17 amino acids long. Trimming cost V 1 base and J 1 base; bases outside gene matches: 5. CDR1 is SGHAT, CDR2 FQNNGV, per germline. CDR3 protein: CASSLVGQGYSGNTIYF. The CDR3 DNA reads TGTGCCAGCAGCTTAGTTGGACAGGGGTATTCTGGAAACACCATATATTTT.

This rearrangement joins TRBV6-1 to TRBJ2-7, with TRBD1 matching over 7 bases. V lost 4 bases to trimming and J lost 5 bases; unmatched junction nucleotides: 8. CDR1 and CDR2 from the germline V gene are MNHNS and SASEGT. The CDR3 has 14 residues. The CDR3 reads CASSARQGYNEQYF. CDR3 bases: TGTGCCAGCAGTGCCCGACAGGGATACAACGAGCAGTACTTC.

The rearrangement links TRBV5-5 to TRBJ2-7; a weak D match, TRBD2 (6 bases). Germline V gene data show CDR1 as SGHKS and CDR2 as YYEKEE (reference sequence). The ends were cut back, 2 bases at V and 1 base at J, with 10 bases in the middle. This CDR3 is 14 amino acids long. CDR3 nucleotides: TGTGCCAGCAGCTTAGTGGCGGGATCCTACGAGCAGTACTTC. Protein product: CASSLVAGSYEQYF.

This clone was found once. The rearrangement uses TRBV28 and TRBJ1-5, with TRBD1 matching over 9 bases. There are 13 residues in the CDR3. The trim removed 7 bases at V and 5 bases at J, leaving 3 bases unmatched. The V gene's germline CDR1 is MDHEN and CDR2 SYDVKM. Written as DNA, the CDR3 is TGTGCCAGCATCCGACAGGGGGATCAGCCCCAGCATTTT. It yields the protein CASIRQGDQPQHF.

The table lists this clone with a few counts. J is TRBJ2-3 and V is TRBV13; 16 bases line up with TRBD2. CDR3 length equals 18 residues. The trim removed 4 bases at V and 7 bases at J, leaving 11 bases unmatched. Germline CDR1 reads PRHDT; CDR2 reads FYEKMQ (reference sequence). CDR3 residues: CASSSGTSGGAAQNTQYF. The DNA for the CDR3 is TGTGCCAGCAGCTCCGGGACTAGCGGGGGGGCCGCGCAAAATACGCAGTATTTT. Complete variable domain (other parts from reference TRBV13 and TRBJ2-3): AAGVIQSPRHLIKEKRETATLKCYPIPRHDTVYWYQQGPGQDPQFLISFYEKMQSDKGSIPDRFSAQQFSDYHSELNMSSLELGDSALYFCASSSGTSGGAAQNTQYFGPGTRLTVL.

Written as DNA, the CDR3 is TGTGCCAGCAGCCCCGGGACAGGGTTATTGGGAGGCTACACCTTC. Translation: CASSPGTGLLGGYTF. The V and J genes are TRBV11-2 and TRBJ1-2, with TRBD1 identical over 9 bases. V lost 5 bases, J lost 8 bases, and 12 bases stayed unmatched. This CDR3 contains 15 residues. Germline V gene sequence: CDR1 SGHAT, CDR2 FQNNGV.

This chain connects TRBV10-3 to TRBJ2-7, with TRBD1 matching 7 bases. Trimming cost V 6 bases and J 3 bases; bases outside gene matches: 11. CDR1 and CDR2 (germline): ENHRY, SYGVKD. The CDR3 runs 15 residues. The DNA of the CDR3 is TGTGCCATCAGCCCCTCCCGGGACAGTGGCTACGAGCAGTACTTC. This sequence encodes CAISPSRDSGYEQYF.

The chain combines TRBV7-6 with TRBJ1-4, with TRBD1 matching over 9 bases. Germline values: CDR1 SGHVS, CDR2 FNYEAQ. The CDR3 covers 13 residues. The J segment lost 11 bases and the V segment lost 4 bases, leaving 5 bases of the junction unmatched. CDR3 coding DNA: TGTGCCAGCAGCTCCGGGACAGGGCCTAAACTGTTTTTT. This sequence encodes CASSSGTGPKLFF.

On this clone itself: Other DNA sequences in the same sample also yield this CDR3. This chain uses TRBV7-3 with TRBJ1-1; D call uncertain. Germline V gives CDR1 SGHTA, CDR2 FQGTGA. The CDR3 is 13 amino acids. V was shortened by 2 bases and J by 0 bases, with 4 bases between the two germline ends. The CDR3 is CASSLSVNTEAFF. The CDR3 DNA sequence: TGTGCCAGCAGCTTATCGGTGAACACTGAAGCTTTCTTT.

Comments on this clone: The sample has other DNA sequences that encode this CDR3 too. The V and J genes are TRBV7-2 and TRBJ2-5; 8 bases line up with TRBD2. The CDR3 consists of 15 residues. Losses at the gene ends were 0 bases for V and 4 bases for J; bases not matched to a gene: 4. From germline, CDR1 is SGHTA and CDR2 FQGNSA. The chain's CDR3 is CASSLAPAGGETQYF. CDR3 bases: TGTGCCAGCAGCTTAGCGCCGGCGGGGGGAGAGACCCAGTACTTC. Using reference TRBV7-2 and TRBJ2-5 for the parts outside the CDR3, the full variable domain is GAGVSQSPSNKVTEKGKDVELRCDPISGHTALYWYRQSLGQGLEFLIYFQGNSAPDKSGLPSDRFSAERTGGSVSTLTIQRTQQEDSAVYLCASSLAPAGGETQYFGPGTRLLVL.

This sequence joins TRBV4-1 and TRBJ2-1; weak D call: TRBD2 (6 bases). Trimming left V 1 base short and J 6 bases short, with 10 bases between. Germline V gives CDR1 MGHRA, CDR2 YSYEKL. There are 14 residues in the CDR3. The CDR3 spells CASSQGPGSNEQFF. The CDR3 DNA reads TGCGCCAGCAGCCAAGGCCCCGGGAGCAATGAGCAGTTCTTC.

CDR3 DNA: TGCAGCGTTGACCTAGCGGTTGGAGAGCAGTACTTC. Amino acid sequence: CSVDLAVGEQYF. J is TRBJ2-7 and V is TRBV29-1; 7 bases line up with TRBD2. The J segment lost 7 bases and the V segment lost 3 bases, leaving 6 bases of the junction unmatched. Germline CDR1 is SQVTM and CDR2 is ANQGSEA. The length of the CDR3 is 12 residues.